Below, 8 T cell receptor beta chains from the same sample are listed, as sequenced in a study of shared clonotypes between healthy human individuals. The repertoire was sequenced with immunoSEQ multiplex PCR; TCRdb's copy has only in-frame clones and lacks some. This sample has about 2.4 million clones, with roughly 93% found just once. Sequencing was performed on naive CD4+ T cells from PBMCs. Noted subset: CD45RA+ positively selected. Receptors originate from a man aged 18 to 35 in good health. Some clones in this sample may be carry-over from other donors' samples.

The gene calls are TRBV7-2 and TRBJ1-2; D not certain. V shed 10 bases and J shed 5 bases, with 20 bases lying between them. The CDR3 contains 14 residues. Germline CDR1 is SGHTA and CDR2 is FQGNSA. CDR3 in amino acids: CAISPSQSLYGYTF. The CDR3 region has the DNA TGTGCCATTTCCCCCTCACAGTCGTTGTATGGCTACACCTTC.

The gene calls are TRBV19 and TRBJ1-1, with 8 positions matching TRBD1. The length of the CDR3 is 15 residues. The germline V gene has CDR1 LNHDA and CDR2 SQIVND (reference sequence). Unmatched junction bases numbered 8, after V lost 7 bases and J lost 1 base. The CDR3 here is CASTVQGAPNTEAFF. DNA of the CDR3: TGTGCCAGTACGGTCCAGGGGGCACCGAACACTGAAGCTTTCTTT.

With respect to this clone: Additional DNA sequences in this sample encode the identical CDR3. This chain links TRBV18 with TRBJ2-7; 8 bases agree with TRBD1. Germline V gene sequence: CDR1 KGHSH, CDR2 LQKENI. This CDR3 contains 15 residues. The J segment lost 2 bases and the V segment lost 3 bases, leaving 6 bases of the junction unmatched. The CDR3 is CASSPPDRGPYEQYF. As DNA, the CDR3 is TGTGCCAGCTCACCCCCCGACAGGGGACCCTACGAGCAGTACTTC. Together with reference TRBV18 and TRBJ2-7, the CDR3 gives the full variable domain: NAGVMQNPRHLVRRRGQEARLRCSPMKGHSHVYWYRQLPEEGLKFMVYLQKENIIDESGMPKERFSAEFPKEGPSILRIQQVVRGDSAAYFCASSPPDRGPYEQYFGPGTRLTVT.

The chain recombines TRBV2 with TRBJ2-7, with TRBD2 matching 11 bases. V gave up 8 bases and J gave up 5 bases; unmatched junction bases: 11. The CDR3 is 15 residues long. The germline CDR1 and CDR2 sequences are SNHLY and FYNNEI. CDR3 residues: CASHPLLAGVDEQYF. DNA for the CDR3: TGTGCCAGCCACCCTCTACTAGCGGGAGTTGACGAGCAGTACTTC.

The chain recombines TRBV7-9 with TRBJ2-1, with D unresolved. CDR1 SEHNR and CDR2 FQNEAQ come from the germline V gene (reference sequence). The CDR3 has 13 amino acids. Between the trimmed V and J ends, which lost 3 bases and 5 bases, there was a span of 8 bases. As DNA, the CDR3 is TGTGCCAGCAGCTTCCGGGCAGACAATGAGCAGTTCTTC. As protein: CASSFRADNEQFF. Full variable domain (outside the CDR3, taken from reference TRBV7-9 and TRBJ2-1): DTGVSQNPRHKITKRGQNVTFRCDPISEHNRLYWYRQTLGQGPEFLTYFQNEAQLEKSRLLSDRFSAERPKGSFSTLEIQRTEQGDSAMYLCASSFRADNEQFFGPGTRLTVL.

The rearrangement joins TRBV7-8 to TRBJ1-4; no clear D. The germline CDR1 and CDR2 sequences are SGHVS and FQNEAQ. V was shortened by 5 bases and J by 6 bases, with 13 bases between the two germline ends. The CDR3 runs to 14 residues. The CDR3 sequence is CASSPSTGYEKLFF. The CDR3, as DNA: TGTGCCAGCAGCCCCTCTACCGGGTATGAAAAACTGTTTTTT.

The chain couples TRBV9 to TRBJ2-3; 10 nucleotides line up with TRBD2. The CDR3 extends over 17 amino acids. V dropped 0 bases and J dropped 5; count of bases not matched to a gene: 9. Germline V gene lookup returns CDR1 SGDLS and CDR2 YYNGEE. The CDR3 nucleotides are TGTGCCAGCAGCGTAGGAGGGCTAGCGGGAGAAAGAGATACGCAGTATTTT. It encodes CASSVGGLAGERDTQYF. The full variable domain, rest sourced from reference TRBV9 and TRBJ2-3, is DSGVTQTPKHLITATGQRVTLRCSPRSGDLSVYWYQQSLDQGLQFLIQYYNGEERAKGNILERFSAQQFPDLHSELNLSSLELGDSALYFCASSVGGLAGERDTQYFGPGTRLTVL.

The V and J genes are TRBV28 and TRBJ2-5; 7 nucleotides agree with TRBD2. This CDR3 is built from 15 residues. The germline V gene has CDR1 MDHEN and CDR2 SYDVKM. With V trimmed by 7 bases and J by 4 bases, 12 bases remained unmatched. Here the CDR3 DNA reads TGTGCCAGCACCTACGGGAGGAGGGCTGGAGAGACCCAGTACTTC. Residues: CASTYGRRAGETQYF.